This T cell receptor (beta chain) is from a study of STAT5B mutations in CD4+ large granular lymphocyte leukemia. Study-wide results and caveats: TRBV06-family usage was enriched in top patient clones (8/27) versus controls (2/35). About 24% of private leukemic clonotypes occurred rarely in other patients' non-leukemic repertoires.

The germline CDR1 and CDR2 sequences are LNHDA and SQIVND (reference sequence). Trimming pared 7 bases from V and 5 bases from J, leaving 23 bases between. The CDR3 has 16 amino acids. This was a survey-level run. Libraries were prepared by immunoSEQ multiplex PCR; TCRdb keeps only in-frame clonotypes and omits some of them. The sample lists just over 40,000 clones, 81% occurring once. Note on this clone: No antigen is known for it.

V and J are TRBV19 and TRBJ1-2, with D tentatively TRBD1 (5 bases). Sequencing input: CD4+ T cells from blood buffy coats. This receptor was obtained from a human donor in good health. The chain's CDR3 is CASTPSAQGLRYGYTF. CDR3 nucleotide sequence: TGTGCCAGTACCCCGAGCGCCCAGGGCCTCCGATATGGCTACACCTTC. Drawing the rest from reference TRBV19 and TRBJ1-2, the complete variable domain is DGGITQSPKYLFRKEGQNVTLSCEQNLNHDAMYWYRQDPGQGLRLIYYSQIVNDFQKGDIAEGYSVSREKKESFPLTVTSAQKNPTAFYLCASTPSAQGLRYGYTFGSGTRLTVV.